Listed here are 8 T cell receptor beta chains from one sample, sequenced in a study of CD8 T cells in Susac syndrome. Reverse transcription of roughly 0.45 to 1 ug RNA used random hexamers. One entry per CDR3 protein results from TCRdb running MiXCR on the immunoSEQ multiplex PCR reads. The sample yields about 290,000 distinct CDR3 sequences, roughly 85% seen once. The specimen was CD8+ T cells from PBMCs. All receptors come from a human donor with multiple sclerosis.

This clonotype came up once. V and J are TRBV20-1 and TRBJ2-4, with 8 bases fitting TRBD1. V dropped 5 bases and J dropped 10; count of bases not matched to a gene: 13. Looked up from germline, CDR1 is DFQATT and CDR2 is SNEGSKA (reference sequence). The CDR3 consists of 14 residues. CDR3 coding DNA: TGCAGTGCTCCCCGCCCCGACAGGGGAGGTATTCAGTACTTC. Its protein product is CSAPRPDRGGIQYF.

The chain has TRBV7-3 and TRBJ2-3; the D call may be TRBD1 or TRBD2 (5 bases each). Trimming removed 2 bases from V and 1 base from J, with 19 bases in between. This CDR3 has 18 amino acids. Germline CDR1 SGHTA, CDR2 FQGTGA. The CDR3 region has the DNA TGTGCCAGCAGCTTAGCCTCCGGGACGGGTTATGGCACAGATACGCAGTATTTT. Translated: CASSLASGTGYGTDTQYF. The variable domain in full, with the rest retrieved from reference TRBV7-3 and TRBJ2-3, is GAGVSQTPSNKVTEKGKYVELRCDPISGHTALYWYRQSLGQGPEFLIYFQGTGAADDSGLPNDRFFAVRPEGSVSTLKIQRTERGDSAVYLCASSLASGTGYGTDTQYFGPGTRLTVL.

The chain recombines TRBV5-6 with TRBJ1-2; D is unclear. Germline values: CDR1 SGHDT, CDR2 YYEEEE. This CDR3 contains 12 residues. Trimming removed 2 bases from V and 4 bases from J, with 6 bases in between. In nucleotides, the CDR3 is TGTGCCAGCAGCTTCCAGAGCTATGGCTACACCTTC. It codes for CASSFQSYGYTF.

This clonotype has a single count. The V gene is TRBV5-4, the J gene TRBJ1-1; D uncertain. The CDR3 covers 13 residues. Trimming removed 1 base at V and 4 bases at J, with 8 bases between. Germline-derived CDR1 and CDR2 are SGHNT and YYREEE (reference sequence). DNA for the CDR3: TGTGCCAGCAGCTTGTGGGCGGGCACTGAAGCTTTCTTT. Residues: CASSLWAGTEAFF.

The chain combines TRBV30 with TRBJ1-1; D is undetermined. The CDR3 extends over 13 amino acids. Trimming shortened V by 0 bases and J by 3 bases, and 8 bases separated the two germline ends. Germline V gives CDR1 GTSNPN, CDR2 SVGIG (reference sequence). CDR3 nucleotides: TGTGCCTGGAGTGTGAAGGGTTACACTGAAGCTTTCTTT. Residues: CAWSVKGYTEAFF.

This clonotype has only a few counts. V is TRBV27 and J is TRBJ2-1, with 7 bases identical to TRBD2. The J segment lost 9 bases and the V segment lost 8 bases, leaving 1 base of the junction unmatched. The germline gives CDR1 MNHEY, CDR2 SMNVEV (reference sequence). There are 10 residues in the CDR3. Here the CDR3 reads CASGRVEQFF. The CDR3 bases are TGTGCCAGCGGGAGGGTTGAGCAGTTCTTC.

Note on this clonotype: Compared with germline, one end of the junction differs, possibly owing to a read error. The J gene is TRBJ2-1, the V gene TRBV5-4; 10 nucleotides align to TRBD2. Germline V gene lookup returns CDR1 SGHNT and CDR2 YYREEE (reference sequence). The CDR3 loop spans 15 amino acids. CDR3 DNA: TGTGCCAACAGCTCCCCAGCGGGGGGGCTCAATGAGCAGTTCTTC. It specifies CANSSPAGGLNEQFF. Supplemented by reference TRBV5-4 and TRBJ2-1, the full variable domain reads ETGVTQSPTHLIKTRGQQVTLRCSSQSGHNTVSWYQQALGQGPQFIFQYYREEENGRGNFPPRFSGLQFPNYSSELNVNALELDDSALYLCANSSPAGGLNEQFFGPGTRLTVL.

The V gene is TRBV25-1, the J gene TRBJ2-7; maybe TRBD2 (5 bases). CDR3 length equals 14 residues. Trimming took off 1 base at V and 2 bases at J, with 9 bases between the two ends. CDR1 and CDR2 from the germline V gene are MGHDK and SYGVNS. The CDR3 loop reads CASSESAEAYEQYF. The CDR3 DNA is TGTGCCAGCAGTGAATCGGCGGAGGCCTACGAGCAGTACTTC.